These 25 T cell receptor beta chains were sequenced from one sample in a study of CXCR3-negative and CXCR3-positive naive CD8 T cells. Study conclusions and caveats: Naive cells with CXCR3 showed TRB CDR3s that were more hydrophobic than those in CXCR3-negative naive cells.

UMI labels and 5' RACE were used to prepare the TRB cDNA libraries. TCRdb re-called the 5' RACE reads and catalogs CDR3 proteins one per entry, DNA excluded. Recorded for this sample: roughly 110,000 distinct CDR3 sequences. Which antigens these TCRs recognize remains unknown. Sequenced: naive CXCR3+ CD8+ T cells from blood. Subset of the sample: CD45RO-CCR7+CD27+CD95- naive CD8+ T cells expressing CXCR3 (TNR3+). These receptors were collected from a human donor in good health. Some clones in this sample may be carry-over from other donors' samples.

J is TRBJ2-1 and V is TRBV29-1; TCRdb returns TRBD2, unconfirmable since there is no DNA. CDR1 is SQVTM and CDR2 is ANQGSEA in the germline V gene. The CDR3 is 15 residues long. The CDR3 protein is CSAPGPAGPYNEQFF.

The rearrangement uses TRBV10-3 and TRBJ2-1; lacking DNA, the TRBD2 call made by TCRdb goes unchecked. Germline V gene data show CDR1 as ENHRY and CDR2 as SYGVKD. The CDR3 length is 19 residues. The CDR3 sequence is CAIRASTLAGARSYNEQFF.

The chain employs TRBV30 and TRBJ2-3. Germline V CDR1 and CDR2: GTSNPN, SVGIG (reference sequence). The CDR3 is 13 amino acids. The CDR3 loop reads CAWSVLNTDTQYF.

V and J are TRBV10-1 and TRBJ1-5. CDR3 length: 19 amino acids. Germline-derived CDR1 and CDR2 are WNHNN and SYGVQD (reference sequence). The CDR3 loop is CASSEQSRTPDLRNQPQHF.

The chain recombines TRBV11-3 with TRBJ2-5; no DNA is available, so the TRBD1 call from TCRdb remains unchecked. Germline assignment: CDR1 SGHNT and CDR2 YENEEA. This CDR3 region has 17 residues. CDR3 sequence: CASSLGIGTEPQETQYF.

The CDR3 here is CASSRPLDTQYF. The chain links TRBV7-6 to TRBJ2-3. The germline V gene encodes CDR1 SGHVS and CDR2 FNYEAQ. The CDR3 is made up of 12 amino acids.

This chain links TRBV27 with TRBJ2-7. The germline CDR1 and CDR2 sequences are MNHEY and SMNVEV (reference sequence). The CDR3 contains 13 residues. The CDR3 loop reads CASSLGGPYEQYF.

The CDR3 is CASKHRVNTEAFF. The chain carries TRBV12-3 or TRBV12-4 and TRBJ1-1. The CDR3 extends over 13 amino acids.

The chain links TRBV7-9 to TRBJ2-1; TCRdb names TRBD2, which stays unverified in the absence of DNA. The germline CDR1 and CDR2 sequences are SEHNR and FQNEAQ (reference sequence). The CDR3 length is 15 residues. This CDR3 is CASSGLNGLLNEQFF.

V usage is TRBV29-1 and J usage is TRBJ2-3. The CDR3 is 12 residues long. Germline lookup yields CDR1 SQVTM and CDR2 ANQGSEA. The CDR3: CSAQVSGDTQYF.

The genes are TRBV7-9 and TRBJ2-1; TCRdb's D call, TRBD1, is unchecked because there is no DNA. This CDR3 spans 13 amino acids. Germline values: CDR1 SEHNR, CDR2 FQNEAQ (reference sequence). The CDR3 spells CASSSGGDNEQFF.

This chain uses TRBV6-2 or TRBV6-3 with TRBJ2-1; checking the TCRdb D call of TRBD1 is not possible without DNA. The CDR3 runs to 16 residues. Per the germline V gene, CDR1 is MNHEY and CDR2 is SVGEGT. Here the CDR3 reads CASSYWGGSSYNEQFF.

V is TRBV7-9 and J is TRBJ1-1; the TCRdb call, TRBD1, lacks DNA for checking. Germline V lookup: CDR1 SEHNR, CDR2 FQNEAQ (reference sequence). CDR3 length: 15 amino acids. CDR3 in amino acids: CASSLGPNQGPEAFF. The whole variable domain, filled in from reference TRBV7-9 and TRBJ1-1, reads DTGVSQNPRHKITKRGQNVTFRCDPISEHNRLYWYRQTLGQGPEFLTYFQNEAQLEKSRLLSDRFSAERPKGSFSTLEIQRTEQGDSAMYLCASSLGPNQGPEAFFGQGTRLTVV.

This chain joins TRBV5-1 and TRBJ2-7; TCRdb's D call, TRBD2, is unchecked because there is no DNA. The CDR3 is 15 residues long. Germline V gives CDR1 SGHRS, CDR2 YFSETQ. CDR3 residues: CASSLRTSGAYEQYF. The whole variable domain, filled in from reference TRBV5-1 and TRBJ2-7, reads KAGVTQTPRYLIKTRGQQVTLSCSPISGHRSVSWYQQTPGQGLQFLFEYFSETQRNKGNFPGRFSGRQFSNSRSEMNVSTLELGDSALYLCASSLRTSGAYEQYFGPGTRLTVT.

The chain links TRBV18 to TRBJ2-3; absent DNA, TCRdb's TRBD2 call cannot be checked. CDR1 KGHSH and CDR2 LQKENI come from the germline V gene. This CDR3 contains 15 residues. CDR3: CASSPPAGEIDTQYF.

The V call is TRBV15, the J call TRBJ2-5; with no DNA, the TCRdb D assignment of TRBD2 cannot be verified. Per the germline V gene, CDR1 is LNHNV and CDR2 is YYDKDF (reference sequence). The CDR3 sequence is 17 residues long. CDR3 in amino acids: CATSRDRGLAGIQTQYF.

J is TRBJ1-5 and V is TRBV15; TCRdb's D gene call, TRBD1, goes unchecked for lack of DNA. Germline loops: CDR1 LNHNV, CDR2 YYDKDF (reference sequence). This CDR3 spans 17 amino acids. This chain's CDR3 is CATSPGQAFGGNQPQHF.

The CDR3 region is CASSAGTSGGSYNEQFF. This chain joins TRBV9 and TRBJ2-1; TCRdb proposes TRBD2, but this gene call is untestable without DNA. Germline assignment: CDR1 SGDLS and CDR2 YYNGEE. The CDR3 runs 17 residues.

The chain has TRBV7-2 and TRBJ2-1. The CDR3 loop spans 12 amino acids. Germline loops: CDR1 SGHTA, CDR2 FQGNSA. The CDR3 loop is CASSPETREQFF.

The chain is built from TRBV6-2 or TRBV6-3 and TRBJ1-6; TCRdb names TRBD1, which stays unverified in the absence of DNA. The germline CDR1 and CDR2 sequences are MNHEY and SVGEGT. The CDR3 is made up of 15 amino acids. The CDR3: CASSVQGVGDSPLHF.

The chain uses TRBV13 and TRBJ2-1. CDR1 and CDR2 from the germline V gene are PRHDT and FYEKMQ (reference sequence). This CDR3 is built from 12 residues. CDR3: CASSLISRERFF.

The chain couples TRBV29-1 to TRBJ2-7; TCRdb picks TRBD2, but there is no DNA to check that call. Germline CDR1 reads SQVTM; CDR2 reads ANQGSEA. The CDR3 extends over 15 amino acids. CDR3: CSVELAGGSSYEQYF.

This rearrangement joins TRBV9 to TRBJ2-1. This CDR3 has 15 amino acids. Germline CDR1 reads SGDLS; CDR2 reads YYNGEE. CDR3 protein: CASSEDLGTYNEQFF.

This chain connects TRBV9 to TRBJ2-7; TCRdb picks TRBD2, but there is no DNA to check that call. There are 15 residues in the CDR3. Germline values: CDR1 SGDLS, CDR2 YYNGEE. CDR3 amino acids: CASSAYPDLSYEQYF.

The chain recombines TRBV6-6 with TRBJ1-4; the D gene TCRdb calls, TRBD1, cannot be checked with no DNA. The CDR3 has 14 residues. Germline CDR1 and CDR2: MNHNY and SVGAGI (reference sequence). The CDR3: CASRKQGAGEKLFF.